The 13 T cell receptor beta chains below were found in one sample sequenced in a study of Ad26.COV2.S vaccination and SARS-CoV-2 variants. Measured with immunoSEQ multiplex PCR; TCRdb has only the in-frame clones, and not every one. This sample yields over 90,000 clones, of which around three quarters are seen a single time; 15% to 20% belongs to the top ten. The sequenced sample was peripheral blood, obtained after recovery from COVID-19. The receptors here all came from a human donor who had recovered from COVID-19.

The rearrangement uses TRBV19 and TRBJ1-1; D may be TRBD1 (6 bases). CDR1 is LNHDA, CDR2 SQIVND, per germline (reference sequence). There are 16 residues in the CDR3. Deletions cut 2 bases from V and 1 base from J, with 14 bases between. CDR3 amino acids: CASSITQGSRNTEAFF. The CDR3 nucleotides are TGTGCCAGTAGTATAACACAGGGAAGTAGGAACACTGAAGCTTTCTTT.

This chain uses TRBV7-9 with TRBJ1-4, with D hard to call. This CDR3 region has 14 residues. CDR1 is SEHNR, CDR2 FQNEAQ, per germline (reference sequence). Trimming stripped 1 base from V and 5 bases from J, with 8 bases between. The CDR3 sequence is CASSLGQENEKLFF. As DNA, the CDR3 is TGTGCCAGCAGCTTAGGGCAGGAGAATGAAAAACTGTTTTTT.

The V call is TRBV5-6, the J call TRBJ1-1, with 7 bases fitting TRBD1. Trimming removed 5 bases from V and 1 base from J; junction bases left unmatched: 8. This CDR3 contains 15 residues. Germline-derived CDR1 and CDR2 are SGHDT and YYEEEE. This CDR3 reads CASSLTGSGNTEAFF. DNA for the CDR3: TGTGCCAGCAGTTTGACAGGGTCGGGGAACACTGAAGCTTTCTTT.

J is TRBJ1-2 and V is TRBV3-1 (or the pseudogene TRBV3-2); D not resolved. The CDR3 loop spans 14 amino acids. In germline, CDR1 is LGHDT, CDR2 YNNKEL (reference sequence). V was trimmed by 0 bases and J by 1 base, leaving 6 bases between them. The DNA for the CDR3 is TGTGCCAGCAGCCAAGATCTCAATAACTATGGCTACACCTTC. Translating it yields CASSQDLNNYGYTF.

Details on this clone: The same CDR3 arises from other DNA sequences in this sample as well. The gene calls are TRBV5-1 and TRBJ1-6; no definite D call. The CDR3 contains 13 residues. The V gene lost 0 bases and the J gene lost 7 bases, with 5 bases spanning the gap. CDR1 SGHRS and CDR2 YFSETQ come from the germline V gene. The CDR3, as DNA: TGCGCCAGCAGCTTGGCGAACAATTCACCCCTCCACTTT. This encodes CASSLANNSPLHF.

This clone appeared a single time. The chain has TRBV10-3 and TRBJ2-7; weak D call: TRBD1 (6 bases). The CDR3 extends over 14 amino acids. CDR1 and CDR2 from the germline V gene are ENHRY and SYGVKD. Trimming stripped 2 bases from V and 0 bases from J, with 8 bases between. The DNA of the CDR3 is TGTGCCATCAGTGAGGGGGGCAGCTCCTACGAGCAGTACTTC. Translation gives CAISEGGSSYEQYF.

V usage is TRBV29-1 and J usage is TRBJ2-5; tentative D call: TRBD1 (6 bases). Per the germline V gene, CDR1 is SQVTM and CDR2 is ANQGSEA. With 1 base removed from V and 4 bases from J, the gap between germline ends came to 7 bases. This CDR3 region has 12 residues. This CDR3 reads CSVEVRGETQYF. CDR3 nucleotides: TGCAGCGTTGAAGTCAGGGGAGAGACCCAGTACTTC.

The rearrangement joins TRBV5-1 to TRBJ2-5; TRBD2 aligns across 9 bases. CDR1 SGHRS and CDR2 YFSETQ come from the germline V gene. This CDR3 region has 15 residues. With 6 bases clipped from V and 2 bases from J, the junction kept 8 bases outside the gene matches. The DNA of the CDR3 is TGCGCCAGCACGACCGGGACTAGCCTTCAAGAGACCCAGTACTTC. Translation: CASTTGTSLQETQYF.

The gene calls are TRBV5-1 and TRBJ2-3; the D gene could be TRBD1 or TRBD2 (5 bases each). CDR3 length: 15 residues. Germline assignment: CDR1 SGHRS and CDR2 YFSETQ. V lost 4 bases to trimming and J lost 5 bases, with 17 bases between them. The CDR3 DNA reads TGCGCCAGCAGCCCAAGGGACGGCTCCAGAGATACGCAGTATTTT. Its translation: CASSPRDGSRDTQYF. The whole variable domain, filled in from reference TRBV5-1 and TRBJ2-3, reads KAGVTQTPRYLIKTRGQQVTLSCSPISGHRSVSWYQQTPGQGLQFLFEYFSETQRNKGNFPGRFSGRQFSNSRSEMNVSTLELGDSALYLCASSPRDGSRDTQYFGPGTRLTVL.

The chain recombines TRBV2 with TRBJ2-1, with 8 bases fitting TRBD1. V shed 7 bases, J shed 3 bases, and the junction held 8 bases outside the gene matches. The CDR3 loop spans 15 amino acids. Looked up from germline, CDR1 is SNHLY and CDR2 is FYNNEI. The CDR3 DNA reads as TGTGCCAGCACCGACGGACAGGGAGACTACAATGAGCAGTTCTTC. Protein product: CASTDGQGDYNEQFF.

V and J are TRBV11-3 and TRBJ1-1, with a tentative D call TRBD1 (5 bases). Germline V gene lookup returns CDR1 SGHNT and CDR2 YENEEA. The CDR3 runs 13 residues. The V end lost 2 bases, the J end lost 3 bases, and 7 bases lay between the germline ends. Here the CDR3 reads CASSLLGDTEAFF. CDR3 DNA sequence: TGTGCCAGCAGCTTATTAGGGGACACTGAAGCTTTCTTT.

The table lists this clone with a count of one. The chain uses TRBV6-5 and TRBJ1-5, with 9 bases identical to TRBD1. Per germline, CDR1 MNHEY and CDR2 SVGAGI. V lost 9 bases and J lost 7; bases outside the gene matches: 7. CDR3 length: 13 residues. Here the CDR3 DNA reads TGTGCCAGTAGAACAGGGGGCGGGCAGCCCCAGCATTTT. Its protein is CASRTGGGQPQHF.

The chain has TRBV6-5 and TRBJ2-2, with D tentatively TRBD1 (5 bases). The CDR3 extends over 14 amino acids. The germline CDR1 and CDR2 sequences are MNHEY and SVGAGI. V was trimmed by 5 bases and J by 5 bases, leaving 12 bases between them. CDR3 amino acids: CASSRQGTTGELFF. The CDR3 DNA sequence: TGTGCCAGCAGTCGGCAGGGAACGACCGGGGAGCTGTTTTTT.